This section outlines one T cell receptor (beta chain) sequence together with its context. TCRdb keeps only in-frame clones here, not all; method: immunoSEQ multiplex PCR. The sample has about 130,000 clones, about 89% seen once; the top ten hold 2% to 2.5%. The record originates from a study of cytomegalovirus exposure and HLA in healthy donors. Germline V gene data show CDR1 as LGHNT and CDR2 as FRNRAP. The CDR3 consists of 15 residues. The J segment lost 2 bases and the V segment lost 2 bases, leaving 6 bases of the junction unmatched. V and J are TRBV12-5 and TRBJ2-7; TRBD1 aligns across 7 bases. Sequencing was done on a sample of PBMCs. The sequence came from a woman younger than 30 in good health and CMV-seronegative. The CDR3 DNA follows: TGTGCTAGTGGTTTGCTCCGGACAGGAGCCTACGAGCAGTACTTC. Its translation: CASGLLRTGAYEQYF.